Listed below are T cell receptor beta chains from one sample, sequenced in a study of identical twins. Using its own MiXCR run on the 5' RACE reads, TCRdb lists one record per CDR3 protein. The sample contains a few hundred thousand distinct CDR3 sequences, 12% of which appear only once. The sample was also reused in another study, on yellow fever vaccine responses in identical twins.

The specimen sequenced was memory (CD45RO+) T cells sorted from blood. The receptors shown here come from a woman in her late teens or twenties in good health. The CDR3 runs from the conserved cysteine through the conserved F or W. D genes are given only for firm matches. Expanded clones are given a class, and other clones once, few, many or no size at all.

d_gene	abundance	v_gene	j_gene	CDR3nt	CDR3aa
NA	few	TRBV27	TRBJ2-1	TGTGCCAGCAGTTTTCGGGCTGCCTTGTCCTACAATGAGCAGTTCTTC	CASSFRAALSYNEQFF
NA	NA	TRBV5-1	TRBJ2-1	TGCGCCAGCAACAGGGACACGGACAATGAGCAGTTCTTC	CASNRDTDNEQFF
NA	NA	TRBV20-1	TRBJ2-3	TGCAGTGCTAGAGATCAATACAGGGCCGAAGATACGCAGTATTTT	CSARDQYRAEDTQYF
NA	NA	TRBV6-1	TRBJ2-1	TGTGCCAGCAGCAAGACTAGTTGGAAAAATGAGCAGTTCTTC	CASSKTSWKNEQFF
NA	NA	TRBV14	TRBJ2-3	TGTGCCAGCAGCCAAGATTTAAGGAGCACAGATACGCAGTATTTT	CASSQDLRSTDTQYF
NA	many	TRBV11-2	TRBJ2-7	TGTGCCAGCAGCTTAATTAGCTACGAGCAGTACTTC	CASSLISYEQYF
TRBD1	few	TRBV18	TRBJ2-7	TGTGCCAGCTCACCACAGGGGGCGTTGGAGCAGTACTTC	CASSPQGALEQYF
NA	few	TRBV7-9	TRBJ1-1	TGTGCCAGCAGCTCCCCCCCCAGGATTGTTAACACTGAAGCTTTCTTT	CASSSPPRIVNTEAFF
NA	few	TRBV7-2	TRBJ2-1	TGTGCCAGCAGCAGGACAGCTCGCAATGAGCAGTTCTTC	CASSRTARNEQFF
NA	few	TRBV20-1	TRBJ2-7	TGCAGTGCTAGTGGGTCTAGCCGACCCTACGAGCAGTACTTC	CSASGSSRPYEQYF
NA	few	TRBV25-1	TRBJ2-3	TGTGCCAGCAGTGAATTGGAAGGGTTCGGCGATACGCAGTATTTT	CASSELEGFGDTQYF
NA	NA	TRBV7-2	TRBJ2-7	TGTGCCAGCAGCTTAAAGGACGGGTTCGAGCAGTACTTC	CASSLKDGFEQYF
NA	few	TRBV7-2	TRBJ2-1	TGTGCCAGCAGTAACAGTAATGAGCAGTTCTTC	CASSNSNEQFF
NA	few	TRBV6-2/TRBV6-3	TRBJ2-2	TGTGCCAGCAGTTACGACGGGGGCACCGGGGAGCTGTTTTTT	CASSYDGGTGELFF
TRBD2	many	TRBV5-1	TRBJ2-7	TGCGCCAGCAGCCCGGGACTAGCCTCCTACGAGCAGTACTTC	CASSPGLASYEQYF